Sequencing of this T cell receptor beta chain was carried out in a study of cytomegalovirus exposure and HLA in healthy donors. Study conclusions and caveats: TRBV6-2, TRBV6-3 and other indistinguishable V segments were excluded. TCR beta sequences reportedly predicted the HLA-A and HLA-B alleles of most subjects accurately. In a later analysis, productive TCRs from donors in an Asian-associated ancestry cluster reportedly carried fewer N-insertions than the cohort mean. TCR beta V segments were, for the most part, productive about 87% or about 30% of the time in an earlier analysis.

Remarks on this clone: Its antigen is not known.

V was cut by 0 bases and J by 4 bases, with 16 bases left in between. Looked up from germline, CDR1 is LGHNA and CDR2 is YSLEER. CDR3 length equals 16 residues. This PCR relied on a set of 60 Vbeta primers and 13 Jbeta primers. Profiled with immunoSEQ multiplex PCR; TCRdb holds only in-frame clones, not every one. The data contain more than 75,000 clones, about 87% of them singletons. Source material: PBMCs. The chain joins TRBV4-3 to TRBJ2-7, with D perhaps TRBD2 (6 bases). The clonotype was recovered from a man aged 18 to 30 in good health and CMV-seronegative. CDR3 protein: CASSQEARGISYEQYF. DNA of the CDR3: TGCGCCAGCAGCCAAGAGGCTCGGGGGATCTCTTACGAGCAGTACTTC.